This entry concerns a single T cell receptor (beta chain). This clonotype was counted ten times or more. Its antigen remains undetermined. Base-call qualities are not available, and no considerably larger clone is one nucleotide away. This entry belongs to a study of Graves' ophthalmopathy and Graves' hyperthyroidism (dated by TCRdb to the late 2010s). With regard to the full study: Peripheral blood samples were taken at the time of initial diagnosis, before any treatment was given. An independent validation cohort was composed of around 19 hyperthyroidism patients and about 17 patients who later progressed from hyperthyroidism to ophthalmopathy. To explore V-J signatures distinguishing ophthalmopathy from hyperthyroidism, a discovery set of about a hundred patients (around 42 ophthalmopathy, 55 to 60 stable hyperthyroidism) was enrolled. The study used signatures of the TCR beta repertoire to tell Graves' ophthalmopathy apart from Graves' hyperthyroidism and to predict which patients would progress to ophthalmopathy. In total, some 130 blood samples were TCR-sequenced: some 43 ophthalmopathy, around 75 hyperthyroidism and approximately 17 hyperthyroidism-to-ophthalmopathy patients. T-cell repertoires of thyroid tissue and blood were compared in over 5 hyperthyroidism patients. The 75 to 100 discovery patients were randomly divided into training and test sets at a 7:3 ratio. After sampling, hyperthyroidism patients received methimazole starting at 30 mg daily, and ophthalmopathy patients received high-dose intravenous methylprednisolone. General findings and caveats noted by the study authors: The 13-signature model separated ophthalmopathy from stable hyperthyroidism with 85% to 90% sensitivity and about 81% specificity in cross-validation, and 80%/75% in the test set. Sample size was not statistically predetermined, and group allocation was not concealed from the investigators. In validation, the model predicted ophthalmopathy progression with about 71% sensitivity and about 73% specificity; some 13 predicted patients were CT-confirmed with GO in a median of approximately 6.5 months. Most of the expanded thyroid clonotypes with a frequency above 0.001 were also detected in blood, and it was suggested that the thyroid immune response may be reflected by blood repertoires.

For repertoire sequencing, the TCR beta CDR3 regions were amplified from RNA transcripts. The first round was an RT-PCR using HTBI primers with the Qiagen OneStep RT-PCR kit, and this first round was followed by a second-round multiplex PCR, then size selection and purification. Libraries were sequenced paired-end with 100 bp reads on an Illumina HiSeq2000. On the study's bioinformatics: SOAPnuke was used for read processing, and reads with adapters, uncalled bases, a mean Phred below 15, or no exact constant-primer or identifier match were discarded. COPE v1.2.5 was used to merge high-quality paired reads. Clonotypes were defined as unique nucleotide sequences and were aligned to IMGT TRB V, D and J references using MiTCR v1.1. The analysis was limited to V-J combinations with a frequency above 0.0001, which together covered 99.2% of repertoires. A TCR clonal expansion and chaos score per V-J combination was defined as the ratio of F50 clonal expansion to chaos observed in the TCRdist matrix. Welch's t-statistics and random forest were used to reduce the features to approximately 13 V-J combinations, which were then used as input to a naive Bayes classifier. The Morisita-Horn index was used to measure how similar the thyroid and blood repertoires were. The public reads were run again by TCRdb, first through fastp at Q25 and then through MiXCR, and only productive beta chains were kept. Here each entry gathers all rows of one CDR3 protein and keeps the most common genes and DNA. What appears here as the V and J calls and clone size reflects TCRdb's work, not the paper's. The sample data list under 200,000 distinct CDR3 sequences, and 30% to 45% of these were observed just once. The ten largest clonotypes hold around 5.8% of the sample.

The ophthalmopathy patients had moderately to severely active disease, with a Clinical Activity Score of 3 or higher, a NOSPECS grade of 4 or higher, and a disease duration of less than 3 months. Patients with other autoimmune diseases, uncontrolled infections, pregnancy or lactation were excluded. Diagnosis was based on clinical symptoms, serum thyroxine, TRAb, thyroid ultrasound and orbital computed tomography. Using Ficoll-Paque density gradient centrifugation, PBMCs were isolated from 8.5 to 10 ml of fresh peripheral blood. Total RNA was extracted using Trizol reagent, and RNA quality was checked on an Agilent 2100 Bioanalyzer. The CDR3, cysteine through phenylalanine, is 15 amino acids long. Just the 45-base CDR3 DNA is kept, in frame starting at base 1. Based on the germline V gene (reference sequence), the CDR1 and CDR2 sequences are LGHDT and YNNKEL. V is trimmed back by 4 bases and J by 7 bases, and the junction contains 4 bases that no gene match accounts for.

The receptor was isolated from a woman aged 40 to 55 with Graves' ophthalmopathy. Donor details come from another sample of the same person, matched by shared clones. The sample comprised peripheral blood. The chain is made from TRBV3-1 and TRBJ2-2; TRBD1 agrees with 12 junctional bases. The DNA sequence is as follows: TGTGCCAGCAGCCGGGACAGGGGGCATGTCGGGGAGCTGTTTTTT. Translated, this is CASSRDRGHVGELFF.